This T cell receptor beta chain was sequenced during a study of beta chain features in type 1 diabetes. Germline assignment: CDR1 WSHSY and CDR2 SAAADI. The ends were cut back, 8 bases at V and 4 bases at J, with 7 bases in the middle. CDR3 length: 11 amino acids. TCRB transcripts that were expressed got sequenced, as all of the isolated RNA had been reverse transcribed. TCRdb's copy holds only in-frame clones and misses some; the assay was immunoSEQ multiplex PCR. The sample includes 400,000 to 500,000 clones, around 13% of them seen just once. This clone was counted only a few times. Its target is not known. Study-wide results and caveats: Across all four CD4+ subsets, people with type 1 diabetes showed modestly shorter TCRB CDR3s. Whether TCRB rearrangement is influenced by HLA type went unresolved here. At VDJ recombination sites, type 1 diabetes patients had fewer insertions and more deleted nucleotides. Possibly, sequencing cDNA over-represented cells that had high TCR expression levels.

The chain uses TRBV10-2 and TRBJ2-3; D remains ambiguous. Sample: naive CD4+ T cells from blood. This clonotype was obtained from a man younger than 45 in good health. The CDR3 DNA is TGCGCCAGCGGCTTTGCAGATACGCAGTATTTT. Translation: CASGFADTQYF.